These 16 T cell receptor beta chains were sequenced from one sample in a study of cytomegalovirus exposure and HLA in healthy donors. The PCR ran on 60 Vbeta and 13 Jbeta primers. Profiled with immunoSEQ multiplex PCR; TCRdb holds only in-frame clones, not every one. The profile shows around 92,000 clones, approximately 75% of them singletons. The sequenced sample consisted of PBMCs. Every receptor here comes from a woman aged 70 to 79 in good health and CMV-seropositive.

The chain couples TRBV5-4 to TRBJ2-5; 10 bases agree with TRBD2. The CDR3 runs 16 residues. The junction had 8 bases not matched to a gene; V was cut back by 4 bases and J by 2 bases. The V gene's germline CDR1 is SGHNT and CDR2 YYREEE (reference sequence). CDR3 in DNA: TGTGCCAGCAGCCCGCGGACTAGCGGACGGCAAGAGACCCAGTACTTC. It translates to CASSPRTSGRQETQYF.

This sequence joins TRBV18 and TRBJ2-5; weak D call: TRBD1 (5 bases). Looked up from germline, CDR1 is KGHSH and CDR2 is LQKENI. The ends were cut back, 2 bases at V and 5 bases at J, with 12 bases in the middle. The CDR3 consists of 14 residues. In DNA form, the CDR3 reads TGTGCCAGCTCACCAGGAGCAGGGCGCGAGACCCAGTACTTC. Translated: CASSPGAGRETQYF.

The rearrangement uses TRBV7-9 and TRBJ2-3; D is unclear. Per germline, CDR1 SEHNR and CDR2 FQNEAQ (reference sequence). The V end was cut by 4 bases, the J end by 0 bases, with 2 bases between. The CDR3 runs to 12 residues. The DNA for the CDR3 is TGTGCCAGCAGCTCTAGCACAGATACGCAGTATTTT. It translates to CASSSSTDTQYF.

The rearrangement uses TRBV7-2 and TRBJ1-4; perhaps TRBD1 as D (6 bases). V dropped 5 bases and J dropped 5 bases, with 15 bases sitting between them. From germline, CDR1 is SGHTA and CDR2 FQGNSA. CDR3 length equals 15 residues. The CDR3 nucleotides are TGTGCCAGCAGCCGGGGCGGGGGCAAAAATGAAAAACTGTTTTTT. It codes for CASSRGGGKNEKLFF.

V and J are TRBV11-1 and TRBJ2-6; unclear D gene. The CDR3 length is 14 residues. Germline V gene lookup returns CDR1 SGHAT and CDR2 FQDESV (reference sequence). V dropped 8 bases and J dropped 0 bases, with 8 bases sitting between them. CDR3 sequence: CASGQASGANVLTF. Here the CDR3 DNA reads TGTGCCAGCGGTCAGGCCTCTGGGGCCAACGTCCTGACTTTC. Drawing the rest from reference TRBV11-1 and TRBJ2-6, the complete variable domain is EAEVAQSPRYKITEKSQAVAFWCDPISGHATLYWYRQILGQGPELLVQFQDESVVDDSQLPKDRFSAERLKGVDSTLKIQPAELGDSAMYLCASGQASGANVLTFGAGSRLTVL.

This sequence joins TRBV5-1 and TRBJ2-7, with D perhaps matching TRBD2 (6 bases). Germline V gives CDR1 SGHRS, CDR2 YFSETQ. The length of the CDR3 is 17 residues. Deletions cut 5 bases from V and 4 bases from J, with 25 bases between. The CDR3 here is CASSLLSPGLGKYEQYF. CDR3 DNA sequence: TGCGCCAGCAGTTTGCTAAGTCCGGGACTTGGTAAATACGAGCAGTACTTC.

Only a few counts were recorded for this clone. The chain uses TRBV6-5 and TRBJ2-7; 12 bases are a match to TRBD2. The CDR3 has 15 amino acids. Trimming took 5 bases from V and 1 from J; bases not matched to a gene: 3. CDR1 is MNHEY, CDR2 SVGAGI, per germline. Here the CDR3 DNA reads TGTGCCAGCAGTACGACTAGCGGGGGTTCCTACGAGCAGTACTTC. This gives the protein CASSTTSGGSYEQYF.

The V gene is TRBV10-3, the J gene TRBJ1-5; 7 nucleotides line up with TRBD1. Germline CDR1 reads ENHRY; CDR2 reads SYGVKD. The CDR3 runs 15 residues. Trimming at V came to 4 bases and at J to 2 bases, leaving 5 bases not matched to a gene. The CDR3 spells CAISGGTEGNQPQHF. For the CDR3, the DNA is TGTGCCATCAGTGGGGGGACAGAGGGCAATCAGCCCCAGCATTTT.

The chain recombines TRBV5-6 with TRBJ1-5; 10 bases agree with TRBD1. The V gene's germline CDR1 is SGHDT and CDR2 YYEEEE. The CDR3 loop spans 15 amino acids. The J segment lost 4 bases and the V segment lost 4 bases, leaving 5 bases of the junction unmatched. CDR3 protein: CASSLGQGVNQPQHF. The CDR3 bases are TGTGCCAGCAGCCTCGGACAGGGGGTGAATCAGCCCCAGCATTTT.

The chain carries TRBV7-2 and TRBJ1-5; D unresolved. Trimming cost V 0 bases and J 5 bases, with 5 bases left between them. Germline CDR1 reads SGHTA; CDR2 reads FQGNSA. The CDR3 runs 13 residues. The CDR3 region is CASSLAGDQPQHF. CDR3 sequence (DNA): TGTGCCAGCAGCTTAGCCGGGGATCAGCCCCAGCATTTT.

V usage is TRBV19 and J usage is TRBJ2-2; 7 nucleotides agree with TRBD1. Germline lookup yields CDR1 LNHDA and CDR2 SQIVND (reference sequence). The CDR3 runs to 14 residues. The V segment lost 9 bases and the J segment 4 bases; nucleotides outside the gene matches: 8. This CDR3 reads CASTYRGGTGELFF. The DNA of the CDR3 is TGTGCCAGCACCTACAGGGGCGGCACCGGGGAGCTGTTTTTT.

In DNA, the CDR3 is TGTGCCAGCAGTTTTAGGCAGGGGAATTCACCCCTCCACTTT. It encodes CASSFRQGNSPLHF. The chain couples TRBV28 to TRBJ1-6, with a tentative D call TRBD1 (6 bases). V lost 3 bases, J lost 7 bases, and 10 bases lay in between. Germline V gene data show CDR1 as MDHEN and CDR2 as SYDVKM. The CDR3 is 14 amino acids.

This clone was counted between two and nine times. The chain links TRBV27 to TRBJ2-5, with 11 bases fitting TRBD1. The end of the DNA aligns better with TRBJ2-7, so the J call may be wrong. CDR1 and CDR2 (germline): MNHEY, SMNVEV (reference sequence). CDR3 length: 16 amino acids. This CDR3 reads CASRRWGQGDSYEQYF. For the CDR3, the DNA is TGTGCCAGCAGAAGATGGGGACAGGGGGACAGCTACGAGCAGTACTTC.

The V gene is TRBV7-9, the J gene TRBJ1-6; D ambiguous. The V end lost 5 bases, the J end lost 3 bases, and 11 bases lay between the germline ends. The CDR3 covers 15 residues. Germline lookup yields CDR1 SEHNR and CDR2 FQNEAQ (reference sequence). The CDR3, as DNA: TGTGCCAGCAGCCCCTCCGAGAACTATAATTCACCCCTCCACTTT. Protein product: CASSPSENYNSPLHF.

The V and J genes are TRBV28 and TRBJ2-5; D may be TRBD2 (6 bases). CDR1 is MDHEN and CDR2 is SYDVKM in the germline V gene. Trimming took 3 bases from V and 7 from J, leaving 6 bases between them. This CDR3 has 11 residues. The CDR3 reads CASSLEGTQYF. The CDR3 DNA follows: TGTGCCAGCAGTTTGGAGGGGACCCAGTACTTC. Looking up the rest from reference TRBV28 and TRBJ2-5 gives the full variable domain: DVKVTQSSRYLVKRTGEKVFLECVQDMDHENMFWYRQDPGLGLRLIYFSYDVKMKEKGDIPEGYSVSREKKERFSLILESASTNQTSMYLCASSLEGTQYFGPGTRLLVL.

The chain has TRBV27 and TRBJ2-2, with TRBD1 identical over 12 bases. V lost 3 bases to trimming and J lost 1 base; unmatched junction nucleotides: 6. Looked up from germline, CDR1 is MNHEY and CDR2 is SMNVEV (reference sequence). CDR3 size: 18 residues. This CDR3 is CASSLTGTGGLNTGELFF. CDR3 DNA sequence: TGTGCCAGCAGTTTGACCGGGACAGGGGGCTTGAACACCGGGGAGCTGTTTTTT.